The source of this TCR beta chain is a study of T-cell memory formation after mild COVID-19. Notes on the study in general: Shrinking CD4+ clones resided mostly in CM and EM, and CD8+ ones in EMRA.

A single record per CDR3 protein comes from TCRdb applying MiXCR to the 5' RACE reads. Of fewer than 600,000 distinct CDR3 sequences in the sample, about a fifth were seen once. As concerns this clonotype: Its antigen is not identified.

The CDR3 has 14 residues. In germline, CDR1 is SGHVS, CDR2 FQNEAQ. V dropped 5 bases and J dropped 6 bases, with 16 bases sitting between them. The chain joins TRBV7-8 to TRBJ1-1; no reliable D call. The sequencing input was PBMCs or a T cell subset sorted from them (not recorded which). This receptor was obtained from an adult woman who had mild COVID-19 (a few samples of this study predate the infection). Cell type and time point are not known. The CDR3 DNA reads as TGTGCCAGCAGCCCTACGGGGAGGTACCCTGAAGCTTTCTTT. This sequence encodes CASSPTGRYPEAFF. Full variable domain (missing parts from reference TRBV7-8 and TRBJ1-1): GAGVSQSPRYKVAKRGQDVALRCDPISGHVSLFWYQQALGQGPEFLTYFQNEAQLDKSGLPSDRFFAERPEGSVSTLKIQRTQQEDSAVYLCASSPTGRYPEAFFGQGTRLTVV.